This TCR beta chain was recovered during a study of blood T cell repertoires in COVID-19. The overall study: Collection of acute and convalescent COVID-19 samples took place in the United States, Italy and Spain. The cDNA or gDNA used as material had been derived from T cells, B-cell-depleted T cells, or PBMCs.

Under the authors' procedure: Reference gene primers were amplified, and this amplification served to estimate nucleated cell counts. The protocol was immunoSEQ multiplex PCR, while the TCRdb copy is restricted to in-frame clones and leaves out a portion. The DNA was the basis for D and trimming; V, J and clone size are from that table. Here the sample spans around 97,000 clones, around 89% being singletons. CDR1 and CDR2 (germline): ENHRY, SYGVKD. This CDR3 is 17 amino acids long. V was clipped by 2 bases and J by 5 bases; unmatched bases: 12. Material: peripheral blood. This clonotype was obtained from a woman aged 60-75 years with acute or convalescent COVID-19. J is TRBJ1-1 and V is TRBV10-3; 9 bases map to TRBD1. This CDR3 is CAISEATGTGWGTEAFF. In DNA, the CDR3 is TGTGCCATCAGTGAGGCCACCGGGACAGGGTGGGGTACTGAAGCTTTCTTT.